Described below is a single T cell receptor beta chain sequence and its context. What this receptor recognizes is not known. The record has no base qualities; no much larger clone is one base away. Read against the paper, the sample's time point label means: newly diagnosed GD, antithyroid drugs for less than 3 months. For both TCR sequencing and RNA sequencing, RNA was extracted from PBMCs in TRIzol. The diagnosis of Graves' disease followed American Thyroid Association guidelines. The patients came from an endocrinology department in Xi'an, China. Each patient gave roughly 10 milliliters of peripheral blood, collected in an EDTA anticoagulant tube. Ficoll Paque Plus density gradient separation was used to isolate PBMCs, and no further T cell sorting was performed. RNA quality was checked with an Agilent 2100 Bioanalyzer and agarose gel, and concentration with a NanoDrop 2000. Preparation of the library involved multiplex PCR. The run used an Illumina HiSeq 4000. iRepertoire HTBI primers and Arm-PCR amplification of CDR3 regions were used to construct TCR beta libraries. Before sequencing, the PCR products underwent gel purification. Per the original workflow: Gene usage analysis of CDR3 amino acid clonotypes used the 62 TRBV and around 14 TRBJ segments found across samples. COPE and FqMerger were used to merge the filtered high-quality paired reads into contigs. BLAST was used to align contigs to IMGT TRBV, TRBD and TRBJ reference genes, with CDR3 defined following IMGT. Any clonotype with a frequency above 0.1% was counted as a highly expanded clone. Shannon entropy was used to measure repertoire diversity, and the Gini coefficient was used to measure V-J evenness. Clonotypes shared by more than one individual were considered public. The public sequencing data were trimmed at Q25 with fastp and processed into clonotypes with MiXCR by TCRdb, which kept only in-frame beta chains. Identical CDR3 protein sequences are pooled into one entry, listed with their most common genes and DNA. None of the V and J calls come from the authors' own analysis; TCRdb made them. The sample yields 300,000 to 400,000 distinct CDR3 sequences; around 15% were counted once. About 24% of the sample lies in the top ten.

The data are from a study of regulatory T cells in long-lasting Graves disease (dated by TCRdb to the early 2020s). Background for the entire study: Patients with newly diagnosed Graves' disease had been on antithyroid drugs for under 3 months. Persistent Graves' disease patients were compared with newly diagnosed Graves' disease patients by peripheral blood TCR sequencing and RNA sequencing. The study took place in China and was registered as a clinical trial. A total of 35 or so samples underwent TCR sequencing: around 13 from persistent and 20 from newly diagnosed Graves' disease patients.

From the germline V gene, CDR1 is MNHEY and CDR2 is SVGEGT. V loses 5 bases of germline sequence and J loses 6 bases, and the interval between the two ends is 17 bases. The CDR3 runs 15 residues from the cysteine to the phenylalanine. This entry keeps only the CDR3 DNA: 45 bases, framed from base 1. Results the study describes overall, beyond this receptor: Persistent patients shared more public clonotypes among themselves (around 2,500) than newly diagnosed patients did (approximately 900). Persistent Graves' disease patients showed lower TCR Shannon entropy and fewer highly expanded clones than newly diagnosed patients, suggesting clonal expansion. TRBV28, TRBJ1-2 and TRBJ2-5 were preferentially used in persistent disease, while TRBV20-1 and TRBJ2-1 were favored in newly diagnosed disease. Only the TCR beta chain was sequenced and analyzed. The authors noted that the small sample size was a limitation that may lower accuracy. Because the primary lesion, thyroid tissue, could not be accessed, the study looked at peripheral blood alone.

The source was peripheral blood mononuclear cells (PBMCs), collected at new diagnosis, from a patient treated with antithyroid drugs. The TCR sequence derives from a female donor with Graves disease. The sequence links TRBV6-2 or TRBV6-3 to TRBJ2-1; the best D guess is TRBD2, with 5 bases matching. CDR3 region: CASSDALGVINEQFF. Read as DNA, the sequence is TGTGCCAGCAGTGACGCTCTCGGGGTGATCAATGAGCAGTTCTTC.